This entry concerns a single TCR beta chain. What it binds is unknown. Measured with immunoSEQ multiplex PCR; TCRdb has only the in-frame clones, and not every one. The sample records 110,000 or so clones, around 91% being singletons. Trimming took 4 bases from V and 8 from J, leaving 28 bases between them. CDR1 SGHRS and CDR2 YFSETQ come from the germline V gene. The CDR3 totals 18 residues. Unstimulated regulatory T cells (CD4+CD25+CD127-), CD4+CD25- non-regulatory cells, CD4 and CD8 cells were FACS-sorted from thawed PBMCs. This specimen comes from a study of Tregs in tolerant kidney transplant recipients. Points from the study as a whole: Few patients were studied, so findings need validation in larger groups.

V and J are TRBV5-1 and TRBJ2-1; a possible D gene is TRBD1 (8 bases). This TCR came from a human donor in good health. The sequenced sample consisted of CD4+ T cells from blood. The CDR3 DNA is TGCGCCAGCAGCAAATACAGGGGGGCCTGGCGGGAGATCTATGAGCAGTTCTTC. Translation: CASSKYRGAWREIYEQFF.